The 5 T cell receptor beta chains below all came from one sample that was sequenced in a study of T cell repertoires in aging, cancer and after chemotherapy. Multiplex touch-down PCR with TRB-A/B primers amplified rearranged V-D-J TRB sequences. In TCRdb, the multiplex PCR reads were re-called with MiXCR into one record per CDR3 protein. Of approximately 10,000 distinct CDR3 sequences in the sample, roughly 40% were seen once. TCR beta rearrangements were amplified from peripheral blood genomic DNA. Source material: blood. Source of these receptors: a human donor in good health.

This clonotype was found a few times. The chain has TRBV27 and TRBJ1-2; D remains unclear. Between the trimmed V and J ends, which lost 0 bases and 4 bases, there was a span of 15 bases. CDR3 length: 16 residues. Germline CDR1 and CDR2: MNHEY and SMNVEV (reference sequence). CDR3 sequence reads: CASSLSPATDGYGYTF. CDR3 DNA sequence: TGTGCCAGCAGTTTATCGCCAGCGACGGACGGCTATGGCTACACCTTC.

The V and J genes are TRBV6-5 and TRBJ1-4; D not certain. CDR1 MNHEY and CDR2 SVGAGI come from the germline V gene. The CDR3 consists of 12 residues. Trimming cost V 5 bases and J 5 bases, with 6 bases left between them. The CDR3, as DNA: TGTGCCAGCAGTCCGCTAAATGAAAAACTGTTTTTT. Encoded protein: CASSPLNEKLFF.

By sample fraction, this clonotype is medium-sized. V is TRBV29-1 and J is TRBJ1-2; TRBD1 aligns across 9 bases. V was pared by 5 bases and J by 2 bases, with 3 bases of the junction left unmatched. CDR1 SQVTM and CDR2 ANQGSEA come from the germline V gene. This CDR3 region has 13 residues. Written as DNA, the CDR3 is TGCAGCGTTCCTGACAGGGGGAACTATGGCTACACCTTC. Its translation: CSVPDRGNYGYTF. Using reference TRBV29-1 and TRBJ1-2 for the parts outside the CDR3, the full variable domain is SAVISQKPSRDICQRGTSLTIQCQVDSQVTMMFWYRQQPGQSLTLIATANQGSEATYESGFVIDKFPISRPNLTFSTLTVSNMSPEDSSIYLCSVPDRGNYGYTFGSGTRLTVV.

This chain links TRBV6-5 with TRBJ2-1; 11 nucleotides match TRBD2. V was clipped by 5 bases and J by 8 bases; unmatched bases: 8. This CDR3 has 15 amino acids. CDR1 is MNHEY and CDR2 is SVGAGI in the germline V gene. As DNA, the CDR3 is TGTGCCAGCAGTCCAATAGCGGGGGGGCTCGATGAGCAGTTCTTC. Amino acid sequence: CASSPIAGGLDEQFF.

As to this clonotype: Relative to the germline gene, one junction end is altered; a read error may explain this. The V and J genes are TRBV14 and TRBJ1-6, with D possibly being TRBD1 (5 bases). The CDR3 loop spans 15 amino acids. Looked up from germline, CDR1 is SGHDN and CDR2 is FVKESK. CDR3 residues: CASSQTGEPRSLLHF. The CDR3 DNA is TGTGCCAGCAGCCAGACGGGGGAACCACGTTCACTCCTCCACTTT.